This paragraph reports one T cell receptor beta chain. In the original processing: Reference gene primers were amplified, and this amplification served to estimate nucleated cell counts. Repertoires were generated with immunoSEQ multiplex PCR, while TCRdb's copy carries only in-frame clones and drops some. V and J calls and clone size follow that table, whereas D and trimming were derived from the DNA. The profile covers 150,000 or so clones, with 85% appearing a single time and approximately 2.7% taken by the ten largest. Germline V lookup: CDR1 KGHSH, CDR2 LQKENI. The CDR3 runs to 16 residues. V lost 1 base and J lost 7, with 19 bases in between. This record comes from a study of blood T cell repertoires in COVID-19. At the level of the study: Sites in the United States, Italy and Spain provided acute and convalescent COVID-19 samples. T cells, B-cell-depleted T cells, or PBMCs supplied cDNA or gDNA.

The TCR comes from a woman in her 40s with active or convalescent COVID-19. The source material was peripheral blood. The chain couples TRBV18 to TRBJ1-2; unclear D gene. CDR3 sequence: CASSPLEGVESVGYTF. The CDR3 nucleotides are TGTGCCAGCTCACCACTAGAGGGAGTTGAGAGTGTTGGCTACACCTTC.